This T cell receptor beta chain was documented in a study of tissue T cells after allogeneic stem cell transplantation. Study-wide results and caveats: Motif-based clustering found tissue-specific repertoire signatures shared across patients, though few clones were shared. Which tissue TCRs were alloreactive or antigen-specific was not determined. Some clones might be persisting host cells.

TCRdb's table, derived via immunoSEQ multiplex PCR, lists solely in-frame clones and lacks some. The sample has roughly 5,000 clones, less than 40% seen once; the top ten hold approximately 8.9%. The V and J ends lost 2 bases and 3 bases respectively, with 10 bases between them. The germline CDR1 and CDR2 sequences are SGHDT and FRDEAV. CDR3 size: 14 residues. Time point described: mouse harvest day 14 after allogeneic transplant. The graft held 10^6 splenic CD5+ T cells and 10^7 T-cell-depleted bone marrow cells. Note on this clone: No antigen is known for it. Genes and germline are mouse. The CDR3 goes on 1 residue after the read ends, and that part is filled in from the germline J gene.

The TCR comes from a female BALB/c mouse given C57BL/6 T cells with graft-versus-host disease after an allogeneic hematopoietic cell transplant. The sample comprised skin. The genes are TRBV14 and TRBJ2-4, with D possibly TRBD1 on 5 matching bases. The DNA read from the CDR3 is TGTGCCAGCAGTTTAGGCAGGGCCCAAAACACCTTGTAC. It is translated as CASSLGRAQNTLY. The CDR3 as a whole reads CASSLGRAQNTLYF.